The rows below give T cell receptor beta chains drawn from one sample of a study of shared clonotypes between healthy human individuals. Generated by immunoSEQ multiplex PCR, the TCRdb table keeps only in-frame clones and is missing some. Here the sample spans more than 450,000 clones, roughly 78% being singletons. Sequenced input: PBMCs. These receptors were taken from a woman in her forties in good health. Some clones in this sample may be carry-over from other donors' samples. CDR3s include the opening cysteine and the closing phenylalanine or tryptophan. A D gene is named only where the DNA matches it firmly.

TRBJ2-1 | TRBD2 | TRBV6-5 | CASSYSAGRGGEQFF
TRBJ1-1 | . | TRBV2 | CASTTPRILNTEAFF
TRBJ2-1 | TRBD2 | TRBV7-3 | CASSPGLALVNEQFF
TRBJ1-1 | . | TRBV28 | CASTGGFEAFF
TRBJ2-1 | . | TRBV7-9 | CASSLLGQGRKQFF
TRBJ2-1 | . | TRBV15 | CATSRGQGDSYNEQFF
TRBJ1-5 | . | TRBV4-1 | CASSQAGQGYQPQHF
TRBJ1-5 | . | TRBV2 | CASSDWGNQPQHF
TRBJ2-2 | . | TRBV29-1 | CSVVQGGTGELFF
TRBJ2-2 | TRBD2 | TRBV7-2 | CASSSEGLGTGELFF
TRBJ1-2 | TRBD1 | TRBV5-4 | CASSGQDMYGYTF
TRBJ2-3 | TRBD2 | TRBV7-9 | CASSPKVSSGSRSPDTQYF
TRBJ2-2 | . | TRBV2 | CASSVHETGELFF
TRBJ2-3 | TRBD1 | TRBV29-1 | CSATDRKGKTDTQYF
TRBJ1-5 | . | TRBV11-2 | CASSLDWGGDQPQHF
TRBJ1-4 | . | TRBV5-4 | CASSLGLVNEKLFF
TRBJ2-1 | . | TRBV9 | CASSYSNAGNEQFF
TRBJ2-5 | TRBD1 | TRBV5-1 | CASSYGTALQETQYF
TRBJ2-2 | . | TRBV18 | CASSPLAENTGELFF
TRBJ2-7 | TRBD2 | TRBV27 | CASSLAGGYEQYF
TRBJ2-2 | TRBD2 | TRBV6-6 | CASSYSRGLNTGELFF
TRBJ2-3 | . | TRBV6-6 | CASSYSLGDTQYF
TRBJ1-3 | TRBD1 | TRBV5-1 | CASSSGQGALGNTIYF
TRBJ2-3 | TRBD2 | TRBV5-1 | CASSFGLVPRHTSNTDTQYF
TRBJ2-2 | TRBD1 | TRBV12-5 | CASGTTGGADTGELFF
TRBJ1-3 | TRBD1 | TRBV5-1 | CASTLTGTVSGNTIYF
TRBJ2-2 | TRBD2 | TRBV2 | CAGSSGGAPYTGELFF
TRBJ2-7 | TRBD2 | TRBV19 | CASSRGGQSLYEQYF
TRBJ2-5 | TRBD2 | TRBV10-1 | CASRFWTSGSGETQYF
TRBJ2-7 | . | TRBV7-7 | CASSPDWASYEQYF
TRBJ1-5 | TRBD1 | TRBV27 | CASSLRGLSNQPQHF
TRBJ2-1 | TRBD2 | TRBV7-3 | CASSLTSGVYNEQFF